Below are 6 T cell receptor beta chains sequenced from a single sample in a study of blood T cell repertoires in COVID-19. Clones were read by immunoSEQ multiplex PCR, and TCRdb kept only the in-frame ones, dropping some. Of approximately 300,000 clones detected, roughly 89% appear once; the ten largest clones hold 1.5% to 2%. The sequencing sample was made of peripheral blood. The receptors shown here come from a woman in her 30s with COVID-19, enrolled during active disease.

The chain joins TRBV5-4 to TRBJ1-1, with TRBD1 identical over 7 bases. In germline, CDR1 is SGHNT, CDR2 YYREEE (reference sequence). After removal of 4 bases from V and 3 bases from J, the junction contained 9 bases not matched to a gene. This CDR3 contains 15 residues. The CDR3 region is CASSQSARGHTEAFF. The DNA of the CDR3 is TGTGCCAGCAGCCAATCGGCAAGGGGGCACACTGAAGCTTTCTTT.

This clone has a handful of counts. Distinct nucleotide sequences in the sample also encode this CDR3. The chain links TRBV3-1 (or the pseudogene TRBV3-2) to TRBJ1-1, with 8 bases aligning to TRBD1. Germline V gene lookup returns CDR1 LGHDT and CDR2 YNNKEL (reference sequence). CDR3 size: 13 residues. Germline trimming cut 6 bases from V and 4 bases from J; bases unmatched to any gene: 4. In nucleotides, the CDR3 is TGTGCCAGCAGTTTAACAGGGGGCACTGAAGCTTTCTTT. This codes for CASSLTGGTEAFF.

This chain links TRBV28 with TRBJ2-5; D not resolved. CDR3 length equals 15 residues. V was cut by 2 bases and J by 2 bases, with 12 bases left in between. In germline, CDR1 is MDHEN, CDR2 SYDVKM. The CDR3 DNA is TGTGCCAGCAGTTTAGGAAGTTCGGGTCAAGAGACCCAGTACTTC. This sequence encodes CASSLGSSGQETQYF.

The chain has TRBV5-1 and TRBJ2-2, with 15 positions matching TRBD2. The V and J ends lost 0 bases and 2 bases, in that order; junction bases with no gene match: 2. This CDR3 is 18 amino acids long. The germline V gene has CDR1 SGHRS and CDR2 YFSETQ. CDR3 in amino acids: CASSLAGLAGGNTGELFF. The CDR3 DNA is TGCGCCAGCAGCTTGGCGGGACTAGCGGGGGGAAACACCGGGGAGCTGTTTTTT.

The rearrangement joins TRBV30 to TRBJ1-1; no clear D gene. V was trimmed by 4 bases and J by 4 bases, leaving 10 bases between them. This CDR3 has 12 amino acids. CDR1 GTSNPN and CDR2 SVGIG come from the germline V gene (reference sequence). CDR3 nucleotide sequence: TGTGCCTGGACGGGGTCTCGCACTGAAGCTTTCTTT. Its protein is CAWTGSRTEAFF.

The rearrangement joins TRBV19 to TRBJ1-1, with 10 positions matching TRBD1. The CDR3 loop spans 15 amino acids. CDR1 is LNHDA, CDR2 SQIVND, per germline (reference sequence). Trimming cost V 6 bases and J 1 base; bases outside gene matches: 5. CDR3 region: CASRGQGERNTEAFF. The CDR3 DNA follows: TGTGCCAGTAGAGGACAGGGGGAGAGGAACACTGAAGCTTTCTTT. The variable domain in full, completed from reference TRBV19 and TRBJ1-1, reads DGGITQSPKYLFRKEGQNVTLSCEQNLNHDAMYWYRQDPGQGLRLIYYSQIVNDFQKGDIAEGYSVSREKKESFPLTVTSAQKNPTAFYLCASRGQGERNTEAFFGQGTRLTVV.